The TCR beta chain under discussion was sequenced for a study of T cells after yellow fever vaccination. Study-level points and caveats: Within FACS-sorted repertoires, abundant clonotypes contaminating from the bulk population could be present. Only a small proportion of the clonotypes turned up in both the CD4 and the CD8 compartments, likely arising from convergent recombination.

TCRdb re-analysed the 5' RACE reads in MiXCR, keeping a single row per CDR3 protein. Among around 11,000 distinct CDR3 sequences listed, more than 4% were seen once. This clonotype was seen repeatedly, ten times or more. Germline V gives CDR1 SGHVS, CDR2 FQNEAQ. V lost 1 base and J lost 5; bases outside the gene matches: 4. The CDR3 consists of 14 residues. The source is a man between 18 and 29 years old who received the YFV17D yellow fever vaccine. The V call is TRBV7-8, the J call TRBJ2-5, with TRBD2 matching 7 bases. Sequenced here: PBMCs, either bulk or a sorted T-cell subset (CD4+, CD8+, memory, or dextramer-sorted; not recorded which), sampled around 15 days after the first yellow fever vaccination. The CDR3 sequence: CASSLVGGMETQYF. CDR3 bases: TGTGCCAGCAGCTTAGTGGGGGGGATGGAGACCCAGTACTTC.